A selection of T cell receptor beta chains follows, all from one sample in a study of spatial heterogeneity in lung cancer. One entry per CDR3 protein, called by TCRdb with MiXCR from the 5' RACE reads. The sample gives more than 95,000 distinct CDR3 sequences, over 9% of which show up once; 16% is in the top ten. The specimen was PBMCs, collected at follow-up. Receptors were obtained from a male donor with early-stage non-small cell lung cancer. CDR3s include the opening cysteine and the closing phenylalanine or tryptophan. The D gene is left open where the match is weak. Clone size appears in some rows only: once, few, many, or a class for an expanded clone.

.	.	TRBV28	TRBJ2-1	TGTGCCAGCAGCGCGCGACAGCTCCTATACAATGAGCAGTTCTTC	CASSARQLLYNEQFF
TRBD2	few	TRBV10-2	TRBJ2-3	TGCGCCAGCAGCTATAGCGGGGGGCTGACAGATACGCAGTATTTT	CASSYSGGLTDTQYF
.	few	TRBV20-1	TRBJ2-7	TGCAGTGCTAGCACGGGCAGGGGATACGAGCAGTACTTC	CSASTGRGYEQYF
TRBD1	.	TRBV12-3/TRBV12-4	TRBJ1-5	TGTGCCAGCAGCACGACAGGGCCCAATCAGCCCCAGCATTTT	CASSTTGPNQPQHF
.	many	TRBV19	TRBJ1-5	TGTGCCAGTAGTATAGATCAATTTCGGGGCAGCTTCAATCAGCCCCAGCATTTT	CASSIDQFRGSFNQPQHF
TRBD2	few	TRBV6-2/TRBV6-3	TRBJ2-4	TGTGCCAGCGGGGGACTAGCGGTAGCCAAAAACATTCAGTACTTC	CASGGLAVAKNIQYF
.	few	TRBV4-2	TRBJ2-2	TGTGCCAGCAGCCGAGACCGAGACACCGGGGAGCTGTTTTTT	CASSRDRDTGELFF
.	many	TRBV10-1	TRBJ2-5	TGCGCCAGCAGTTCAGGGTCAGGAGAGACCCAGTACTTC	CASSSGSGETQYF
.	few	TRBV12-5	TRBJ2-3	TGTGCTAGTGGTTTGACAGGGCTATTTAGCACAGATACGCAGTATTTT	CASGLTGLFSTDTQYF
.	.	TRBV5-1	TRBJ2-6	TGCGCCAGCAGCCCTGTGGGCCAACTATTATCCGGGGCCAACGTCCTGACTTTC	CASSPVGQLLSGANVLTF
.	.	TRBV7-8	TRBJ1-1	TGTGCCAGCAGCTTAGGACAGACGCTGCCAAACACTGAAGCTTTCTTT	CASSLGQTLPNTEAFF
.	few	TRBV27	TRBJ2-1	TGTGCCAGCAGCTGGGAGGAGGGGCCTACGAAGTTCTTC	CASSWEEGPTKFF